This T cell receptor (beta chain) stems from a study of tumor-infiltrating lymphocytes in glioblastoma multiforme. As to this clonotype: Its antigen is unidentified. The CDR3 end shows no conserved phenylalanine or tryptophan, and so a read error is likely.

Study conclusions and caveats: TCR plus mutation findings rest on a single glioblastoma patient.

Per the germline V gene, CDR1 is SGHAT and CDR2 is FQNNGV. The CDR3 totals 14 residues. Multiple V-beta primers and a C-beta primer amplified TCRB from RNA. TCRdb analysed the multiplex PCR reads with MiXCR anew, one entry per CDR3 protein. The sample holds 30,000 or so distinct CDR3 sequences, 60% to 65% seen once. Sequencing was carried out using brain tumor tissue. The receptor's source is a male donor with glioblastoma. The chain links TRBV11-2 to TRBJ2-2; no clear D gene. The CDR3 DNA reads TGCGCCAGCAGCCACGGTCTAGACCCCGGGGAGCTGTTTCTT. Amino acid sequence: CASSHGLDPGELFL.